Presented here are 21 T cell receptor beta chains from one specimen sequenced in a study of regulatory T cells after allogeneic stem cell transplantation. The TCR beta CDR3 region was amplified from SMARTer RACE cDNA made from RNA. MiXCR was run by TCRdb on the 5' RACE reads, yielding one entry per CDR3 protein. The table includes under 1,100 distinct CDR3 sequences, less than 20% detected once. The starting material was sorted CD4+ T cells from blood (whether regulatory or conventional is not recorded), obtained 30 days after allogeneic stem cell transplant. These receptors were obtained from a human patient who had an allogeneic stem cell transplant, so the T cells may come from the graft donor.

In its sample, this clonotype ranks as large. The chain is built from TRBV5-1 and TRBJ2-3; the match to TRBD1 covers 11 bases. Trimming took 4 bases from V and 6 from J; bases not matched to a gene: 13. The CDR3 has 17 residues. Germline lookup yields CDR1 SGHRS and CDR2 YFSETQ. CDR3 region: CASSHELGQGAPDTQYF. The CDR3 DNA is TGCGCCAGCAGCCACGAATTAGGACAGGGGGCGCCGGATACGCAGTATTTT.

This clonotype qualifies as medium-sized. The chain uses TRBV7-9 and TRBJ2-5, with no clear D. Germline V gives CDR1 SEHNR, CDR2 FQNEAQ (reference sequence). With 5 bases removed from V and 7 bases from J, the gap between germline ends came to 20 bases. The CDR3 is 15 amino acids. The CDR3 region has the DNA TGTGCCAGCAGCCCCGGCAGGCTCAATTCAGGGACCCAGTACTTC. This encodes CASSPGRLNSGTQYF.

This clonotype has more than one count but fewer than ten. V gene TRBV18 combines with J gene TRBJ2-4; 8 bases are a match to TRBD2. The V segment lost 6 bases and the J segment 1 base; nucleotides outside the gene matches: 5. Germline V gene lookup returns CDR1 KGHSH and CDR2 LQKENI. CDR3 length: 15 amino acids. Here the CDR3 DNA reads TGTGCCAGCTCCGCTGGCGGGGGGGCCAAAAACATTCAGTACTTC. Protein product: CASSAGGGAKNIQYF.

By frequency in the sample, this clonotype is large. The rearrangement uses TRBV11-2 and TRBJ2-2; 16 positions agree with TRBD2. CDR3 length: 19 residues. J lost 5 bases, V lost 5 bases, and 11 bases had no gene match. The germline gives CDR1 SGHAT, CDR2 FQNNGV. CDR3 sequence reads: CASSPLPGLAGGWTGELFF. The CDR3 DNA follows: TGTGCCAGCAGCCCCCTTCCGGGACTAGCGGGAGGGTGGACCGGGGAGCTGTTTTTT.

A note on this clonotype: Germline and junction disagree at one end, which may indicate a read error. The V gene is TRBV5-1, the J gene TRBJ1-3, with D possibly being TRBD1 (6 bases). CDR3 length equals 15 residues. Germline V gene lookup returns CDR1 SGHRS and CDR2 YFSETQ. The DNA for the CDR3 is TGCGTCAGCAGCTTGGAAACAGGGTTTGGAGACACCATATATTTT. Translated, it gives CVSSLETGFGDTIYF.

With regard to this clonotype: The conserved closing phenylalanine or tryptophan is absent in this CDR3, likely reflecting a read error. The chain recombines TRBV28 with TRBJ1-2; 8 nucleotides line up with TRBD1. The CDR3 has 17 residues. The V segment lost 8 bases and the J segment 8 bases; nucleotides outside the gene matches: 22. Germline values: CDR1 MDHEN, CDR2 SYDVKM. The CDR3 DNA is TGTGCCAGCGGTAAAGCAGGAGCGGGACAGGCCCCTCGGGGCTACACCCTC. Translation gives CASGKAGAGQAPRGYTL.

This clonotype was recorded a few times. J is TRBJ1-1 and V is TRBV10-3, with D uncertain. Germline V lookup: CDR1 ENHRY, CDR2 SYGVKD. This CDR3 comprises 13 residues. The ends were cut back, 3 bases at V and 1 base at J, with 6 bases in the middle. The CDR3 DNA reads TGTGCCATCAGTGACTACGGGAACACTGAAGCTTTCTTT. Protein: CAISDYGNTEAFF.

Relative to its sample, this clonotype is medium-sized (0.01 to 0.1%). The V gene is TRBV20-1, the J gene TRBJ1-5; 11 bases line up with TRBD1. V lost 4 bases to trimming and J lost 7 bases; unmatched junction nucleotides: 12. This CDR3 contains 16 residues. Germline CDR1 DFQATT, CDR2 SNEGSKA (reference sequence). The CDR3 DNA reads as TGCAGTGCTACGAATCCCCGGACAGGGGGCGGCCAGCCCCAGCATTTT. It specifies CSATNPRTGGGQPQHF.

With respect to this clonotype: An end of the junction differs from the germline gene, which may be a read error. V and J are TRBV7-9 and TRBJ2-5, with TRBD2 identical over 13 bases. The length of the CDR3 is 17 residues. Germline CDR1 and CDR2: SEHNR and FQNEAQ (reference sequence). Here the CDR3 reads CASSSSGTSGIQETQYF. Here the CDR3 DNA reads TGTGCCAGCAGCTCGTCCGGGACTAGCGGGATTCAAGAGACCCAGTACTTT. The variable domain in full, completed from reference TRBV7-9 and TRBJ2-5, reads DTGVSQNPRHKITKRGQNVTFRCDPISEHNRLYWYRQTLGQGPEFLTYFQNEAQLEKSRLLSDRFSAERPKGSFSTLEIQRTEQGDSAMYLCASSSSGTSGIQETQYFGPGTRLLVL.

By sample fraction, this clonotype is medium-sized. The genes are TRBV27 and TRBJ1-6; 11 bases fit TRBD1. V lost 5 bases, J lost 5 bases, and 14 bases stayed unmatched. Germline V CDR1 and CDR2: MNHEY, SMNVEV (reference sequence). The CDR3 has 19 amino acids. The CDR3 DNA is TGTGCCAGCAGTCCTACCTGGACAGGGGGCAAAAGCAATAATTCACCCCTCCACTTT. This sequence encodes CASSPTWTGGKSNNSPLHF.

About this clonotype: Germline is not matched at one junction end, which may reflect a read error. As DNA, the CDR3 is TGTGCCAGCAGTGACTCTGGAAACGCCATACATTTT. Its protein product is CASSDSGNAIHF. This rearrangement joins TRBV2 to TRBJ1-3; D not resolved. CDR3 length: 12 residues. Germline V CDR1 and CDR2: SNHLY, FYNNEI. Using reference TRBV2 and TRBJ1-3 for the parts outside the CDR3, the full variable domain is EPEVTQTPSHQVTQMGQEVILRCVPISNHLYFYWYRQILGQKVEFLVSFYNNEISEKSEIFDDQFSVERPDGSNFTLKIRSTKLEDSAMYFCASSDSGNAIHFGEGSWLTVV.

By proportion, this clonotype is large. This chain links TRBV20-1 with TRBJ2-5; D is ambiguous. Germline V CDR1 and CDR2: DFQATT, SNEGSKA (reference sequence). V dropped 4 bases and J dropped 7 bases, with 13 bases sitting between them. The CDR3 is made up of 12 amino acids. The chain's CDR3 is CSATSGFTTQYF. In nucleotides, the CDR3 is TGCAGTGCTACTTCGGGTTTTACGACCCAGTACTTC.

By share, this clonotype ranks as medium-sized. The chain employs TRBV20-1 and TRBJ1-5, with D perhaps TRBD1 (6 bases). The CDR3 spans 13 residues. Germline-derived CDR1 and CDR2 are DFQATT and SNEGSKA (reference sequence). V shed 3 bases and J shed 6 bases, with 12 bases lying between them. CDR3 sequence: CSASYRAGQPQHF. CDR3 sequence (DNA): TGCAGTGCTAGTTACAGGGCGGGTCAGCCCCAGCATTTT.

By share, this clonotype counts as medium-sized. V is TRBV20-1 and J is TRBJ2-1, with TRBD2 as a possible D gene (5 bases). Germline-derived CDR1 and CDR2 are DFQATT and SNEGSKA (reference sequence). The CDR3 has 12 residues. The ends were cut back, 7 bases at V and 7 bases at J, with 14 bases in the middle. In DNA, the CDR3 is TGCAGTGGGATTAGCGACCCAAATGAGCAGTTCTTC. Its protein is CSGISDPNEQFF.

This clonotype is medium-sized. The chain links TRBV7-6 to TRBJ1-1; 8 bases map to TRBD1. The CDR3 covers 15 residues. The V gene's germline CDR1 is SGHVS and CDR2 FNYEAQ. The ends lost 2 bases at V and 4 bases at J; junction bases unmatched: 6. CDR3 in amino acids: CASSLRQGRITEAFF. The CDR3, as DNA: TGTGCCAGCAGCTTACGACAGGGGAGGATCACTGAAGCTTTCTTT.

By proportion, this clonotype is medium-sized. The rearrangement links TRBV25-1 to TRBJ1-6; D uncertain. Trimming took off 2 bases at V and 5 bases at J, with 10 bases between the two ends. The CDR3 spans 15 residues. CDR1 MGHDK and CDR2 SYGVNS come from the germline V gene. The CDR3 protein is CASSETGKNNSPLHF. The CDR3 DNA is TGTGCCAGCAGTGAAACGGGGAAAAATAATTCACCCCTCCACTTT.

The CDR3 coding sequence is TGTGCCAGCAGCCAAGGTTTCGCAGGGGCTGGAAACACCATATATTTT. This translates into CASSQGFAGAGNTIYF. The chain carries TRBV3-1 and TRBJ1-3; maybe TRBD1 (6 bases). V lost 1 base and J lost 2, with 12 bases in between. This CDR3 spans 16 amino acids. Germline CDR1 reads LGHDT; CDR2 reads YNNKEL (reference sequence).

Sample share makes this clonotype medium-sized (0.01 to 0.1%). The gene calls are TRBV20-1 and TRBJ2-1; TRBD2 agrees at 7 bases. CDR1 and CDR2 (germline): DFQATT, SNEGSKA (reference sequence). This CDR3 contains 12 residues. Trimming took 4 bases from V and 10 from J; bases not matched to a gene: 7. The CDR3 protein is CSAMKLAPEQFF. The DNA for the CDR3 is TGCAGTGCTATGAAACTAGCGCCAGAGCAGTTCTTC.

This clonotype is labeled large (0.1 to 1%). This chain connects TRBV6-2 or TRBV6-3 to TRBJ2-7; D call uncertain. The germline V and J ends were trimmed by 4 bases and 7 bases, with 11 bases remaining between them. Germline CDR1 is MNHEY and CDR2 is SVGEGT. There are 12 residues in the CDR3. Here the CDR3 reads CASSLTVVEQYF. Here the CDR3 DNA reads TGTGCCAGCAGTTTGACGGTCGTTGAGCAGTACTTC.

The J gene is TRBJ2-5, the V gene TRBV9; 7 positions match TRBD2. The CDR3 totals 16 residues. Germline CDR1 SGDLS, CDR2 YYNGEE. V gave up 1 base and J gave up 2 bases; unmatched junction bases: 8. CDR3 nucleotides: TGTGCCAGCAGCGTATTAGCTAGCGGCAAACAAGAGACCCAGTACTTC. Protein: CASSVLASGKQETQYF.

The chain recombines TRBV7-9 with TRBJ2-1, with TRBD2 identical over 10 bases. The junction had 3 bases not matched to a gene; V was cut back by 0 bases and J by 4 bases. Germline values: CDR1 SEHNR, CDR2 FQNEAQ (reference sequence). This CDR3 region has 16 residues. CDR3: CASSLALAGVYNEQFF. The DNA for the CDR3 is TGTGCCAGCAGCTTAGCGCTAGCGGGAGTGTACAATGAGCAGTTCTTC.